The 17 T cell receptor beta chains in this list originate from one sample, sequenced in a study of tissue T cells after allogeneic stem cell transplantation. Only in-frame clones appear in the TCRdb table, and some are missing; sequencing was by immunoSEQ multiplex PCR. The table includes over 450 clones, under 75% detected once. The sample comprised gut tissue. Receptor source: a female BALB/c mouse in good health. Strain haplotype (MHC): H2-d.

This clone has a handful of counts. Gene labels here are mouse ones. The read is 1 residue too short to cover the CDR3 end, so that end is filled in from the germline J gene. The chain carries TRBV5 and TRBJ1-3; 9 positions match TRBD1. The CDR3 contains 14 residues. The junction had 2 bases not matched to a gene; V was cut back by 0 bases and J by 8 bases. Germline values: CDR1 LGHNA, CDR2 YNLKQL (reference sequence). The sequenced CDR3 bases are TGTGCCAGCAGCCAAGATGGGACAGGGTATACGCTCTAT. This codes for CASSQDGTGYTLY. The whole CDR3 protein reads CASSQDGTGYTLYF.

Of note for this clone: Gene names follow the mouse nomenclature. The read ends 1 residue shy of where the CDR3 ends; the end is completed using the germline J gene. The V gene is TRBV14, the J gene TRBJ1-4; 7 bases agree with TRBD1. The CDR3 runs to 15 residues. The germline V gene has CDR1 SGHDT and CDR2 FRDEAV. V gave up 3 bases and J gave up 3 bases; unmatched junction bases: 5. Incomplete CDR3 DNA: TGTGCCAGCAGTTCCAGGGGGGGGACCAACGAAAGATTATTT. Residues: CASSSRGGTNERLF. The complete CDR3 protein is CASSSRGGTNERLFF.

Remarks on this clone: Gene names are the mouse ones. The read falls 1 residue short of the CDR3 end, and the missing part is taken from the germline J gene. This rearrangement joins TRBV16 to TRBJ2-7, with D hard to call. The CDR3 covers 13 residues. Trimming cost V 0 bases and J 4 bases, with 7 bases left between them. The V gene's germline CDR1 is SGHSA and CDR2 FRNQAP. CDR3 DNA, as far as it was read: TGTGCAAGCAGCTTAGAGAGCAAGTATGAACAGTAC. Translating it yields CASSLESKYEQY. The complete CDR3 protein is CASSLESKYEQYF. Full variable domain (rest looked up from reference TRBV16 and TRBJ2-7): NAGVIQTPRHKVTGKGQEATLWCEPISGHSAVFWYRQTIVQGLEFLTYFRNQAPIDDSGMPKERFSAQMPNQSHSTLKIQSTQPQDSAVYLCASSLESKYEQYFGPGTRLTVL.

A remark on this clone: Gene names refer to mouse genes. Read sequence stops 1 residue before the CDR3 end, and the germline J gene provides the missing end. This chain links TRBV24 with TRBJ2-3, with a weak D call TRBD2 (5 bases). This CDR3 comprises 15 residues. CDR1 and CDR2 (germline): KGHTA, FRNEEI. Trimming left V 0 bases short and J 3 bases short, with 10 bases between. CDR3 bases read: TGTGCCAGCAGTCTGTATGGGGAGGGCGCAGAAACGCTGTAT. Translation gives CASSLYGEGAETLY. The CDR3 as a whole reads CASSLYGEGAETLYF.

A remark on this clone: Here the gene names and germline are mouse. The part of the CDR3 DNA that was read is TGTGCCAGCGGTGATGCGGGGGGGGCAGAAGTCTTC. Its protein is CASGDAGGAEVF. The whole CDR3 reads CASGDAGGAEVFF. V usage is TRBV13-2 and J usage is TRBJ1-1, with D perhaps TRBD1 (5 bases). Sequencing ends 1 residue short of the CDR3 end; the germline J gene provides the rest. CDR1 and CDR2 (germline): NNHNN, SYGAGS (reference sequence). This CDR3 region has 13 residues. V was shortened by 0 bases and J by 6 bases, with 9 bases between the two germline ends.

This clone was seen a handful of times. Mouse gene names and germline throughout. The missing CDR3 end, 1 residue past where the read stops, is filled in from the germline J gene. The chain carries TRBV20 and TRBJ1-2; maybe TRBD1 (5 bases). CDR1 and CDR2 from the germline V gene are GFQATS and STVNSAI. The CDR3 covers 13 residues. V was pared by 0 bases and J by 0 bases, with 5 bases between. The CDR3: CGARDRANSDYTF. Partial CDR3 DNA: TGTGGTGCTAGGGACAGGGCAAACTCCGACTACACC.

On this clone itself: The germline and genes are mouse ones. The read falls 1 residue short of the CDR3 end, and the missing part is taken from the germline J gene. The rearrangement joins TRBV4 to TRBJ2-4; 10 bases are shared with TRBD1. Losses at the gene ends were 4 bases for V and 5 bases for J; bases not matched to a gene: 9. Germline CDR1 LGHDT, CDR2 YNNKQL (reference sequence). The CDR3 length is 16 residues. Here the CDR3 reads CASSFLLGQGRNTLYF. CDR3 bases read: TGTGCCAGCAGCTTTTTGTTGGGACAGGGGAGAAACACCTTGTAC.

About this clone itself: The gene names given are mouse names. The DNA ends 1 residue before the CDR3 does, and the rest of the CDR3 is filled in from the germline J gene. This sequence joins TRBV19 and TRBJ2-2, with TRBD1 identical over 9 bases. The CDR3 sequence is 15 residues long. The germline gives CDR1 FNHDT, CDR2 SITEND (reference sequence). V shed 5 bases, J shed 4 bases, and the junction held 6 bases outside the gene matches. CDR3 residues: CASSRTGESTGQLYF. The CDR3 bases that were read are TGTGCCAGCAGCCGGACAGGGGAGAGCACCGGGCAGCTCTAC.

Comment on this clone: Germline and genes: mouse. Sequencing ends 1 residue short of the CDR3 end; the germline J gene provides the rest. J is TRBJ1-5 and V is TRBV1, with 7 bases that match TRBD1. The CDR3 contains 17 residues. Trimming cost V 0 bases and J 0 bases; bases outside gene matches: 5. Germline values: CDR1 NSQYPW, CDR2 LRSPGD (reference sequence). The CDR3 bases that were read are TGCACCTGCAGTGCAGATCAGGGGGGGAATAACAACCAGGCTCCGCTT. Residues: CTCSADQGGNNNQAPL. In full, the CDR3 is CTCSADQGGNNNQAPLF.

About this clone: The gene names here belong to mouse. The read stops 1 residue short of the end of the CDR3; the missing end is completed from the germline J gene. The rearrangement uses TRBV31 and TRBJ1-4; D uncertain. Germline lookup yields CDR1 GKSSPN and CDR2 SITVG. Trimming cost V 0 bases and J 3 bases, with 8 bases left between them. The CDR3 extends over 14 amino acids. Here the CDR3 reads CAWSLATTNERLFF. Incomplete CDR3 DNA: TGTGCCTGGAGTCTAGCGACAACCAACGAAAGATTATTT. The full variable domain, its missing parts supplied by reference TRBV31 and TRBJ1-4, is AQTIHQWPVAEIKAVGSPLSLGCTIKGKSSPNLYWYWQATGGTLQQLFYSITVGQVESVVQLNLSASRPKDDQFILSTEKLLLSHSGFYLCAWSLATTNERLFFGHGTKLSVL.

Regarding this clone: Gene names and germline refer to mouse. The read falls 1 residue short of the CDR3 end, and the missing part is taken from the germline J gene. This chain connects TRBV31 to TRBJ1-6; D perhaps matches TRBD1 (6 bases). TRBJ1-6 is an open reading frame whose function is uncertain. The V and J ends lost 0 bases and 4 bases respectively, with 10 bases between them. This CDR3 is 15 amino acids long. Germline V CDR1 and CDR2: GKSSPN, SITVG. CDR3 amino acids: CAWSLSQGYNSPLYF. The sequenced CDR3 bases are TGTGCCTGGAGTCTCTCGCAGGGGTATAATTCGCCCCTCTAC.

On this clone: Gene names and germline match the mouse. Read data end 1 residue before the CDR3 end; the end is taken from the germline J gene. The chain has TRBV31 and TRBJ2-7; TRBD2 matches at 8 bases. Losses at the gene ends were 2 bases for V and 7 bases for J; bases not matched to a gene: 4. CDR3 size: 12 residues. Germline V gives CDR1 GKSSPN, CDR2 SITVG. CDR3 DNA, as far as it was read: TGTGCCTGGAGTACGACTGGGGCGGAACAGTAC. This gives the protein CAWSTTGAEQY. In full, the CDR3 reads CAWSTTGAEQYF. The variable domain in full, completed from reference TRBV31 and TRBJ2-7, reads AQTIHQWPVAEIKAVGSPLSLGCTIKGKSSPNLYWYWQATGGTLQQLFYSITVGQVESVVQLNLSASRPKDDQFILSTEKLLLSHSGFYLCAWSTTGAEQYFGPGTRLTVL.

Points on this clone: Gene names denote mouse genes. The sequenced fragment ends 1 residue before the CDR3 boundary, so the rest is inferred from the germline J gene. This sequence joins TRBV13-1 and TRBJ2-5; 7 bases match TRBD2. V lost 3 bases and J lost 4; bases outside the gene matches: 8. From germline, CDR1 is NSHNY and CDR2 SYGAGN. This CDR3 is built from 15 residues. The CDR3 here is CASSVDWAEEDTQYF. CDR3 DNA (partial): TGTGCCAGCAGTGTCGACTGGGCGGAGGAAGACACCCAGTAC.

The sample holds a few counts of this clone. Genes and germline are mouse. CDR3 region: CASGGRASNSDYTF. The sequenced part of the CDR3 DNA is TGTGCCAGCGGTGGACGGGCATCAAACTCCGACTACACC. The rearrangement links TRBV13-2 to TRBJ1-2; D unclear. From the germline J gene comes the end of the CDR3, since the read stops 1 residue before it. The ends were cut back, 3 bases at V and 0 bases at J, with 9 bases in the middle. This CDR3 region has 14 residues. Germline V gene sequence: CDR1 NNHNN, CDR2 SYGAGS (reference sequence).

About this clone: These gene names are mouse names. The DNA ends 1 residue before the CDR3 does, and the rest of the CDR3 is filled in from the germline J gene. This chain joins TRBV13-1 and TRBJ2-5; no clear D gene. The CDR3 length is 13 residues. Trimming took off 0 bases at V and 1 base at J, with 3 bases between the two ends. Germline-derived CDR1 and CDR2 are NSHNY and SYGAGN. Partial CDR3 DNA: TGTGCCAGCAGTGATGCACACCAAGACACCCAGTAC. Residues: CASSDAHQDTQY. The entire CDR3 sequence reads CASSDAHQDTQYF.

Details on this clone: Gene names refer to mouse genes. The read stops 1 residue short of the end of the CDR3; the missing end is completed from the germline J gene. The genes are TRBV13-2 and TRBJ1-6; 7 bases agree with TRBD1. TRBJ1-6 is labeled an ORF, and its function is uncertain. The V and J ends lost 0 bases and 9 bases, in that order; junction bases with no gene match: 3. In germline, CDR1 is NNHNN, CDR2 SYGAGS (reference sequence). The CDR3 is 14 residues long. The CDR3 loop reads CASGDANRGSPLYF. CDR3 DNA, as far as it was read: TGTGCCAGCGGTGATGCAAACAGGGGTTCGCCCCTCTAC.

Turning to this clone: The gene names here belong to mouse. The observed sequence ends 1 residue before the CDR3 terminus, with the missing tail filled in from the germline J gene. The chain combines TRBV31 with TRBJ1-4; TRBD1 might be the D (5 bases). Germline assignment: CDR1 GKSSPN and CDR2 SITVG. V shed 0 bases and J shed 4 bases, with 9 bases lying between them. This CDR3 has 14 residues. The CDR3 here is CAWSLGHLNERLFF. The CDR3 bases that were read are TGTGCCTGGAGTCTCGGACACCTCAACGAAAGATTATTT.